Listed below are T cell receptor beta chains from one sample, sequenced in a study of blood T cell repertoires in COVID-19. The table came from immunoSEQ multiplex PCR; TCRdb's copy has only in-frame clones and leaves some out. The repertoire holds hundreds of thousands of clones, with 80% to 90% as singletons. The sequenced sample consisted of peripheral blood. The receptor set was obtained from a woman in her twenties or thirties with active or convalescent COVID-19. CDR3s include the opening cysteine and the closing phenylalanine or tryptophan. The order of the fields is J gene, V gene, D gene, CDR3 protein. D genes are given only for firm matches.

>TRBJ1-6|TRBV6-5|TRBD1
CASRSDRVGSPLHF
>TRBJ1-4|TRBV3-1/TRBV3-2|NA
CASSQGYQRGATNEKLFF
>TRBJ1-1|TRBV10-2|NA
CASSESSLFQGRGNTEAFF
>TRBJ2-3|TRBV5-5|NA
CASSLGGSSADTQYF
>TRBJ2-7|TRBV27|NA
CASSLVSSYEQYF
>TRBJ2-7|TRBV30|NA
CAWSAQGDEQYF
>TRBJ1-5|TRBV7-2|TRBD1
CASSVGGYSNQPQHF
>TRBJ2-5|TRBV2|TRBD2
CASSLVAGLETQYF
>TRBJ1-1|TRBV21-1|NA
CASSENGGTEAFF
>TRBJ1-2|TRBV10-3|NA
CAISEDWVHGYTF
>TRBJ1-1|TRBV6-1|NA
CASSELPGTEAFF
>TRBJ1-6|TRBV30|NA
CAWSVQGQSYNSPLHF
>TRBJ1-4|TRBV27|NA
CASSPNGGVVFF
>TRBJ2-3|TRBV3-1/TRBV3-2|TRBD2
CASSLSGGARDTQYF
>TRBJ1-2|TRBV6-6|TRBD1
CASSLKSRDRGTNYGYTF
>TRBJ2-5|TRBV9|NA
CASSPGRRGTQYF
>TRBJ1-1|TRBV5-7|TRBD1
CASSPRDRGRRTEAFF
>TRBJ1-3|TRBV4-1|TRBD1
CASSQSPTGVGNTIYF
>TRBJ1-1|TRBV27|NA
CASSSLRQSTEAFF
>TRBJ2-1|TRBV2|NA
CASMIPGNYNEQFF
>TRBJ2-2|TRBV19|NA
CASSATGILGELFF
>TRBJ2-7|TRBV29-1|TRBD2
CSAAGTSGIYEQYF
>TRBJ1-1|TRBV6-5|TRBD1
CASNVQGAGTEAFF
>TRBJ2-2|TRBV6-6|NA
CASTGHGVDTGELFF
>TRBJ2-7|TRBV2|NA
CASRGDTYEQYF
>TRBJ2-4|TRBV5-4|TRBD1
CASSLGGQGNIQYF
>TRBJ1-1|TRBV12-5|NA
CASGPNAQGTEAFF
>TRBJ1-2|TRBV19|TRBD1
CASIPRSGQGVYGYTF
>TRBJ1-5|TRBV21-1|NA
CASSQNAYAGRGPNQPQHF
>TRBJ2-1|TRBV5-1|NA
CASSPESSYNEQFF
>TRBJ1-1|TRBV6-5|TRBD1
CASNGQENTEAFF
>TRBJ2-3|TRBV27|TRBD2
CASSSGLGGTDTQYF
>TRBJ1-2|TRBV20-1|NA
CSASTVYGYTF
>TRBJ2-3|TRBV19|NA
CASSSQGSTDTQYF
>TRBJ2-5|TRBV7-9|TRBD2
CASSLREGETQYF
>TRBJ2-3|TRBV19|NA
CASSGRDFTDTQYF
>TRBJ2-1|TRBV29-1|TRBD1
CSVDGQGVWNEQFF
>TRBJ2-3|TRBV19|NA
CASSRGADTQYF
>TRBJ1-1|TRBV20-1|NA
CSATPDSEAFF
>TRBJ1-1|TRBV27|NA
CASRAGRWENTEAFF